This TCR beta chain was obtained from a study of spatial heterogeneity in lung cancer (dated by TCRdb to the late 2010s). Turning to the overall study: Beta-chain transcripts were consistently detected in greater numbers than alpha-chain transcripts, which likely reflected higher beta-chain transcript abundance. TCR transcript counts in tumor regions correlated strongly with a T cell transcriptional module score from matched bulk RNA-seq. In the raw uncorrected reads, each unique combination of TCR and UMI appeared on average more than ten times. The study quantitatively compared TCR alpha and beta repertoires across multiple tumor regions, matched nontumor lung and blood in non-small cell lung cancer. The study linked features of the TCR repertoire to counts of nonsynonymous mutations, which were determined by whole-exome sequencing of tumor tissue. At surgery, hundreds of tumor regions, 64 matched nontumor lung samples and 50 to 60 PBMC samples were TCR-sequenced for both alpha and beta chains.

The library was generated by 5' RACE. Sequencing used a NextSeq 500. To allow correction of PCR and sequencing errors, the TCR library protocol tagged every TCR cDNA molecule with a unique molecular identifier. Regarding the original processing steps: TCR identification, UMI-based error correction and CDR3 extraction were performed with Decombinator tools. Expanded TCRs were defined as those above a frequency of 2 per 1,000, corresponding to the top 1% of the tumor frequency distribution. Expanded tumor TCRs statistically deemed absent (corrected P<0.05) from at least one tumor region were classed as regional, and all other expanded tumor TCRs were classed as ubiquitous. Rényi diversity was computed with the R vegan package after subsampling each repertoire 100 times to 5,000 TCRs. CDR3 similarity networks were constructed using string-kernel similarity of amino acid triplets, with links drawn between CDR3s whose pairwise similarity was above 0.82. TCRdb took the public reads, trimmed them with fastp at Q25, ran MiXCR for clone calling and kept in-frame beta chains. Here each entry gathers all rows of one CDR3 protein and keeps the most common genes and DNA. TCRdb's processing, not the authors' own work, is the source of the V and J calls. The sample yields approximately 11,000 distinct CDR3 sequences; about 5.2% were counted once. Around an eighth of the sample belongs to the ten largest clones.

In light of the paper, this sample's time point label describes: sample taken at primary tumor resection. Samples were obtained from roughly 72 patients with early-stage, untreated non-small cell lung cancer from the lung TRACERx cohort. For TCR sequencing, whole RNA was extracted from tumor and nontumor lung tissue, or from cryopreserved PBMC samples, and no cell sorting was done. Patients were selected for TCR sequencing only if sufficient RNA was available from at least two tumor regions. Tumor and adjacent nontumor lung specimens were reviewed by a lung pathologist before selection. Overall results and qualifications from the work: The number of expanded intratumoral alpha and beta TCRs correlated with the tumor nonsynonymous mutation count. Counts of ubiquitous and regional expanded TCRs correlated with counts of ubiquitous and regional nonsynonymous mutations, respectively. Additional single-cell paired TCR alpha and beta sequencing was considered necessary to confirm, at a functional level, the hypothesis that regional TCRs recognize regional mutations. TCR-seq coverage of tumor T cells was estimated at only roughly 7.7% for alpha chains and more than 11% for beta chains.

This clonotype came up many times. What this receptor recognizes is not known. Per-nucleotide qualities are absent, and no much larger clonotype sits a single base away. CDR1 and CDR2 are drawn from the germline V gene: SGHRS, YFSETQ. V is cut back by 4 bases and J by 2 bases, with 9 bases in the junction unmatched. The CDR3 spans 15 residues, from the cysteine through the phenylalanine. This entry keeps only the CDR3 DNA: 45 bases, framed from base 1. The specimen was lung tumor tissue, collected at surgery. Rearrangement joined TRBV5-1 to TRBJ2-7; 7 bases in the junction line up with TRBD1. The TCR sequence derives from a male donor with early-stage non-small cell lung cancer. The base sequence is TGCGCCAGCAGCCTAGGGACAGTATCCCCCTACGAGCAGTACTTC. Translated, it reads CASSLGTVSPYEQYF.